Below, 5 T cell receptor beta chains from the same sample are listed, as sequenced in a study of T-cell reconstitution after alpha-beta-depleted transplantation in children. A TCRbeta library incorporating unique molecular identifiers was prepared. TCRdb re-called the PCR reads through MiXCR, storing one row per CDR3 protein. The sample shows about 200,000 distinct CDR3 sequences, roughly 14% of them seen only once. The specimen comprised PBMCs from the stem cell graft donor, sampled from the stem cell graft. The receptors shown here come from a human donor who donated a stem cell graft to a child with acute lymphoblastic leukemia.

This clonotype was counted between two and nine times. This rearrangement joins TRBV12-3 or TRBV12-4 to TRBJ2-7; 11 bases are shared with TRBD2. This CDR3 contains 16 residues. The J segment lost 4 bases and the V segment lost 5 bases, leaving 10 bases of the junction unmatched. This CDR3 is CASSTGTSGSIYEQYF. The CDR3 DNA is TGTGCCAGCAGTACCGGGACTAGCGGCTCTATTTACGAGCAGTACTTC.

Ten or more counts support this clonotype. V gene TRBV12-3 or TRBV12-4 combines with J gene TRBJ2-1; D is possibly TRBD2 (5 bases). The V and J ends lost 6 bases and 4 bases respectively, with 13 bases between them. This CDR3 has 14 amino acids. The CDR3 reads CASSFGRTYNEQFF. CDR3 DNA sequence: TGTGCCAGCAGCTTCGGAAGGACTTACAATGAGCAGTTCTTC.

The table lists this clonotype with many counts. V gene TRBV7-9 combines with J gene TRBJ2-5; D is ambiguous. The CDR3 has 14 amino acids. V lost 8 bases, J lost 5 bases, and 18 bases lay in between. Germline CDR1 SEHNR, CDR2 FQNEAQ (reference sequence). The CDR3 DNA sequence: TGTGCCAGCCATAACCCCCCAGGTGTCGAGACCCAGTACTTC. Protein: CASHNPPGVETQYF.

This clonotype was seen repeatedly, ten times or more. V and J are TRBV5-5 and TRBJ1-4; the D is unclear. V was clipped by 0 bases and J by 3 bases, with 12 bases between them. This CDR3 is built from 16 residues. Germline loops: CDR1 SGHKS, CDR2 YYEKEE (reference sequence). CDR3 amino acids: CASSLGAMLANEKLFF. Here the CDR3 DNA reads TGTGCCAGCAGCTTGGGCGCCATGCTGGCTAATGAAAAACTGTTTTTT.

Ten or more counts support this clonotype. The chain combines TRBV6-1 with TRBJ1-2; 7 bases line up with TRBD1. In germline, CDR1 is MNHNS, CDR2 SASEGT. CDR3 size: 14 residues. Trimming at V came to 6 bases and at J to 3 bases, leaving 7 bases not matched to a gene. CDR3 in amino acids: CASRSDREDYGYTF. CDR3 nucleotide sequence: TGTGCCAGCAGATCTGACAGGGAGGACTATGGCTACACCTTC.